Listed here is a single T cell receptor beta chain. This entry is derived from a study of cytomegalovirus exposure and HLA in healthy donors. Germline-derived CDR1 and CDR2 are LGHNA and YSLEER. The CDR3 covers 18 residues. V was pared by 1 base and J by 1 base, with 20 bases between. Primers included in the PCR were 60 Vbeta and 13 Jbeta primers. Method: immunoSEQ multiplex PCR; TCRdb's copy keeps in-frame clones and lacks some. The profile covers 150,000 to 190,000 clones, with roughly 80% appearing a single time and 1.3% to 1.5% taken by the ten largest. This sequence joins TRBV4-3 and TRBJ2-7, with D tentatively TRBD1 (7 bases). This TCR derives from a man younger than 35 in good health and CMV-seronegative. Sequenced material: PBMCs. CDR3 loop: CASSQGWIAGGFSYEQYF. CDR3 in DNA: TGCGCCAGCAGCCAAGGCTGGATCGCAGGGGGGTTTTCCTACGAGCAGTACTTC.